This entry lists 12 T cell receptor beta chains sequenced from one sample in a study of cytotoxic CD8 clonotypes in ibrutinib-treated CLL. Measured with immunoSEQ multiplex PCR; TCRdb has only the in-frame clones, and not every one. The sample lists some 14,000 clones, 52% occurring once. The sample was PBMCs, taken at an approximately 25-month disease-progression time point, from a patient treated with ibrutinib. These receptors all stem from a human donor with chronic lymphocytic leukemia.

This clone is termed medium-sized. The V gene is TRBV29-1, the J gene TRBJ1-5, with TRBD1 identical over 7 bases. The length of the CDR3 is 14 residues. Per germline, CDR1 SQVTM and CDR2 ANQGSEA. The V gene end was trimmed by 4 bases and the J gene end by 3 bases; junction bases not matched to a gene: 6. The chain's CDR3 is CSVVFGTDNQPQHF. The CDR3 nucleotides read TGCAGCGTTGTGTTCGGGACAGACAATCAGCCCCAGCATTTT. The full variable domain, in which reference TRBV29-1 and TRBJ1-5 provide the parts outside the CDR3, is SAVISQKPSRDICQRGTSLTIQCQVDSQVTMMFWYRQQPGQSLTLIATANQGSEATYESGFVIDKFPISRPNLTFSTLTVSNMSPEDSSIYLCSVVFGTDNQPQHFGDGTRLSIL.

This clone was recorded a few times. The chain combines TRBV5-1 with TRBJ1-1; D is possibly TRBD1 (5 bases). Germline V lookup: CDR1 SGHRS, CDR2 YFSETQ. CDR3 length: 14 residues. The V and J ends lost 1 base and 2 bases respectively, with 9 bases between them. DNA of the CDR3: TGCGCCAGCAGCTTGCACAGGTTAAACACTGAAGCTTTCTTT. Translated: CASSLHRLNTEAFF. The full variable domain, with the rest looked up from reference TRBV5-1 and TRBJ1-1, is KAGVTQTPRYLIKTRGQQVTLSCSPISGHRSVSWYQQTPGQGLQFLFEYFSETQRNKGNFPGRFSGRQFSNSRSEMNVSTLELGDSALYLCASSLHRLNTEAFFGQGTRLTVV.

This clone was detected only a few times. The rearrangement links TRBV2 to TRBJ2-5, with no clear D. In germline, CDR1 is SNHLY, CDR2 FYNNEI. Trimming shortened V by 3 bases and J by 5 bases, and 4 bases separated the two germline ends. The CDR3 covers 11 residues. DNA of the CDR3: TGTGCCAGCAGTGAGTGGGAGACCCAGTACTTC. Translated, it gives CASSEWETQYF.

This clone was counted only a few times. This chain connects TRBV2 to TRBJ2-5; 7 nucleotides match TRBD1. The CDR3 has 14 amino acids. Germline lookup yields CDR1 SNHLY and CDR2 FYNNEI. With 8 bases clipped from V and 5 bases from J, the junction kept 11 bases outside the gene matches. CDR3 sequence reads: CASDGTETRETQYF. The CDR3 bases are TGTGCCAGCGACGGGACAGAGACCCGGGAGACCCAGTACTTC.

The genes are TRBV12-5 and TRBJ2-5; D is tentatively TRBD1 or TRBD2 (5 bases each). The CDR3 is made up of 13 amino acids. V was pared by 6 bases and J by 5 bases, with 13 bases between. Germline V lookup: CDR1 LGHNT, CDR2 FRNRAP. This chain's CDR3 is CASGLGVLETQYF. The CDR3 region has the DNA TGTGCTAGTGGCCTGGGGGTTTTGGAGACCCAGTACTTC.

The CDR3 DNA follows: TGCGCCAGCAGCTTGCTAGCGGGGGGGACTTTCCTCGCAGATACGCAGTATTTT. Amino acid sequence: CASSLLAGGTFLADTQYF. The chain combines TRBV5-1 with TRBJ2-3; 12 bases match TRBD2. Germline CDR1 and CDR2: SGHRS and YFSETQ. The CDR3 spans 18 residues. V gave up 1 base and J gave up 4 bases; unmatched junction bases: 10.

The V and J genes are TRBV19 and TRBJ1-1; D gene uncertain. V gave up 3 bases and J gave up 1 base, with 6 bases separating them. The CDR3 totals 13 residues. Germline CDR1 reads LNHDA; CDR2 reads SQIVND (reference sequence). The CDR3 loop reads CASSILWNTEAFF. As DNA, the CDR3 is TGTGCCAGTAGTATTCTTTGGAACACTGAAGCTTTCTTT.

This clone was picked up a small number of times. This chain joins TRBV9 and TRBJ1-2; 7 bases are a match to TRBD1. This CDR3 is 14 amino acids long. Germline V gene sequence: CDR1 SGDLS, CDR2 YYNGEE. V gave up 3 bases and J gave up 0 bases; unmatched junction bases: 2. Here the CDR3 reads CASSGQGSNYGYTF. As DNA, the CDR3 is TGTGCCAGCAGCGGACAGGGCTCTAACTATGGCTACACCTTC. The whole variable domain, filled in from reference TRBV9 and TRBJ1-2, reads DSGVTQTPKHLITATGQRVTLRCSPRSGDLSVYWYQQSLDQGLQFLIQYYNGEERAKGNILERFSAQQFPDLHSELNLSSLELGDSALYFCASSGQGSNYGYTFGSGTRLTVV.

This clone turned up a few times. The chain combines TRBV27 with TRBJ1-5, with 7 bases that match TRBD1. CDR3 length: 15 residues. V dropped 3 bases and J dropped 2; count of bases not matched to a gene: 4. Per the germline V gene, CDR1 is MNHEY and CDR2 is SMNVEV (reference sequence). The CDR3 loop reads CASSFSGQGNQPQHF. CDR3 DNA: TGTGCCAGCAGTTTTTCTGGACAGGGCAATCAGCCCCAGCATTTT.

This clone was picked up a small number of times. The CDR3, as DNA: TGTGCCACCAGCAGAGAAATATCCCATGACGGGGAGCTGTTTTTT. Translated: CATSREISHDGELFF. The V and J genes are TRBV15 and TRBJ2-2; D remains unclear. Germline CDR1 reads LNHNV; CDR2 reads YYDKDF (reference sequence). The CDR3 runs 15 residues. Trimming pared 0 bases from V and 7 bases from J, leaving 12 bases between.

This clone was seen a single time. This chain joins TRBV19 and TRBJ2-5, with 7 nucleotides matching TRBD1. V shed 4 bases, J shed 5 bases, and the junction held 4 bases outside the gene matches. The germline CDR1 and CDR2 sequences are LNHDA and SQIVND (reference sequence). This CDR3 is 13 amino acids long. This CDR3 reads CASSKQGLETQYF. In DNA form, the CDR3 reads TGTGCCAGTAGTAAACAGGGGCTGGAGACCCAGTACTTC.

The V call is TRBV11-3, the J call TRBJ1-1, with no clear D. V shed 6 bases and J shed 3 bases, with 17 bases lying between them. CDR3 length: 15 residues. Germline-derived CDR1 and CDR2 are SGHNT and YENEEA. This chain's CDR3 is CASSRGTDIDTEAFF. CDR3 nucleotide sequence: TGTGCCAGCAGTAGAGGAACTGACATCGACACTGAAGCTTTCTTT.